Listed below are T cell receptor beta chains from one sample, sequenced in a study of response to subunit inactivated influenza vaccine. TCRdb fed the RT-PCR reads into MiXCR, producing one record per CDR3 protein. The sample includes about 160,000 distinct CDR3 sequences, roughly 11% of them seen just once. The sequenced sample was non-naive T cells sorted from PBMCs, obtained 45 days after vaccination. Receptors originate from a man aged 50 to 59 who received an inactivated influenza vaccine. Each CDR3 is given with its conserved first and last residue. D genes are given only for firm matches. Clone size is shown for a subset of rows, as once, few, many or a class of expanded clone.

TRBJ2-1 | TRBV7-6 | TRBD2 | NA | CASSLSGSGGVNEQFF | TGTGCCAGCAGCCTCTCCGGTAGCGGGGGGGTCAATGAGCAGTTCTTC
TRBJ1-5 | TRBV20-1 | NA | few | CSARGARSNQPQHF | TGCAGTGCTAGAGGGGCAAGGAGCAATCAGCCCCAGCATTTT
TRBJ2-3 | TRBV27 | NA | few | CASSQTVLDTQYF | TGTGCCAGCAGTCAAACAGTACTCGATACGCAGTATTTT
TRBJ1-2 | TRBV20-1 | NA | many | CSARVPPSTYGYTF | TGCAGTGCTAGAGTTCCCCCATCTACATATGGCTACACCTTC
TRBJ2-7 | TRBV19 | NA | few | CASSPSPAHEQYF | TGTGCCAGTAGTCCCTCCCCGGCCCACGAGCAGTACTTC
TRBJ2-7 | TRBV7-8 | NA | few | CASSLRVRENSYEQYF | TGTGCCAGCAGCTTAAGGGTACGGGAGAACTCCTACGAGCAGTACTTC
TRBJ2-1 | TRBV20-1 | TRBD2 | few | CSADLAAGANEQFF | TGCAGTGCTGACCTCGCAGCGGGAGCCAATGAGCAGTTCTTC
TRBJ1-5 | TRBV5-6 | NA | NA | CASSSQHSAPNQPQHF | TGTGCCAGCAGCTCGCAGCACAGTGCTCCCAATCAGCCCCAGCATTTT
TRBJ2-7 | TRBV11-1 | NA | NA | CASRRQAVSSYEQYF | TGTGCCAGCAGGCGTCAAGCGGTATCCTCCTACGAGCAGTACTTC
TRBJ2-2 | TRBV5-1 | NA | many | CASSLLVDAGELFF | TGCGCCAGCAGCTTGCTAGTCGATGCCGGGGAGCTGTTTTTT
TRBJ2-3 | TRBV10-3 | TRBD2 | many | CATTPSGDTDTQYF | TGTGCCACCACACCTAGCGGGGATACAGATACGCAGTATTTT
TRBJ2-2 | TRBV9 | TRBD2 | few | CASSPSAETSGNTGELFF | TGTGCCAGCAGCCCCAGTGCGGAGACTAGCGGTAACACCGGGGAGCTGTTTTTT
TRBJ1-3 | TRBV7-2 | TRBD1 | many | CASRRLPGQGNTIYF | TGTGCCAGCAGGCGTTTACCGGGACAGGGAAACACCATATATTTT
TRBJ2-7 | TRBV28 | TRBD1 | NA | CASSPGQGGNEQYF | TGTGCCAGCAGTCCGGGACAGGGGGGCAACGAGCAGTACTTC
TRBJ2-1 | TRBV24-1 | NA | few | CATSDFQSRGFDDEQFF | TGTGCCACCAGTGATTTTCAATCAAGGGGGTTCGACGATGAGCAGTTCTTC
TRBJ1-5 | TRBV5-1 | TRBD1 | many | CASSLEQGSNQPQHF | TGCGCCAGCAGCTTGGAACAGGGGAGCAATCAGCCCCAGCATTTT
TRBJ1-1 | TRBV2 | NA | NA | CASALGEAFF | TGTGCCAGCGCCCTAGGGGAAGCTTTCTTT
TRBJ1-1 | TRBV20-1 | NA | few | CSAHLPPGNTEAFF | TGCAGTGCCCATTTGCCCCCGGGGAACACTGAAGCTTTCTTT
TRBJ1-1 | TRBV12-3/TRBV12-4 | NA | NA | CASSRGAELRNTEAFF | TGTGCCAGCAGTCGTGGTGCCGAGTTAAGGAACACTGAAGCTTTCTTT
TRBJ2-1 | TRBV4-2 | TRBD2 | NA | CAISQDREGAMEQFF | TGTGCCATCAGCCAAGACCGGGAGGGAGCAATGGAGCAGTTCTTC
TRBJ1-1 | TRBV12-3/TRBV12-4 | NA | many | CASSPLKPNTEAFF | TGTGCCAGCAGTCCCTTAAAACCTAACACTGAAGCTTTCTTT
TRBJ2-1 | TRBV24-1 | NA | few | CATSDGLWAGIRYNEQFF | TGTGCCACCAGTGATGGGCTCTGGGCGGGGATCCGATACAATGAGCAGTTCTTC
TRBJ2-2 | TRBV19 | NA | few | CASSAGQTNTGELFF | TGTGCCAGTAGTGCCGGACAGACGAACACCGGGGAGCTGTTTTTT
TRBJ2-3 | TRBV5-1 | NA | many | CASSPWSAYTDTQYF | TGCGCCAGCAGCCCCTGGTCGGCCTACACAGATACGCAGTATTTT
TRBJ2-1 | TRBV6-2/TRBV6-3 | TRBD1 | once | CASRHSGQGRSEQFF | TGTGCCAGCAGACATTCTGGACAGGGGAGGAGTGAGCAGTTCTTC
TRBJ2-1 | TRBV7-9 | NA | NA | CASNRLVYEQFF | TGTGCCAGCAACCGACTAGTCTATGAGCAGTTCTTC
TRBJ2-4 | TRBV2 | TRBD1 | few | CASRSRGNIQYF | TGTGCCAGCAGGTCCAGGGGGAACATTCAGTACTTC
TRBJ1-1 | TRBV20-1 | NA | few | CSASYRETEAFF | TGCAGTGCTAGCTACAGAGAGACTGAAGCTTTCTTT
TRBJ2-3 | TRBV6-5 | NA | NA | CASTNPDTQYF | TGTGCCAGCACCAACCCAGATACGCAGTATTTT
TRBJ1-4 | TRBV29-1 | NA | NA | CSAAVSDPYEKLFF | TGCAGCGCTGCCGTGTCCGACCCGTATGAAAAACTGTTTTTT
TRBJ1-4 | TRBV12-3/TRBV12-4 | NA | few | CASSPRAGGPLFF | TGTGCCAGCAGCCCTAGAGCCGGGGGACCACTGTTTTTT
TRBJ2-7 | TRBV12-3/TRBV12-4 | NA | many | CASSTTDSRLPTYEQYF | TGTGCCAGCAGCACAACGGACAGTCGTCTTCCTACCTACGAGCAGTACTTC
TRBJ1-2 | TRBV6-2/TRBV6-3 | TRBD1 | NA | CASRGDSGENYGYTF | TGTGCCAGCAGAGGGGACAGTGGAGAGAACTATGGCTACACCTTC
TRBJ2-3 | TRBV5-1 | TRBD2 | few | CASSLDVAGGNTQYF | TGCGCCAGCAGCTTGGATGTAGCGGGAGGAAATACGCAGTATTTT
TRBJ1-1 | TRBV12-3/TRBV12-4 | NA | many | CASSYGGENTEAFF | TGTGCCAGCAGTTATGGAGGAGAGAACACTGAAGCTTTCTTT
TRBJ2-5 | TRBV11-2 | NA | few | CASSLGRVQETQYF | TGTGCCAGCAGCTTGGGTCGGGTCCAAGAGACCCAGTACTTC
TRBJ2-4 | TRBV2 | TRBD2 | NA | CASATIAGGIQYF | TGTGCCAGCGCCACTATAGCGGGGGGCATTCAGTACTTC
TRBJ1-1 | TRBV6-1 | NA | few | CASSADGDTEAFF | TGTGCCAGCAGTGCCGACGGGGACACTGAAGCTTTCTTT
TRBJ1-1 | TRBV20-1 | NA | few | CSAFGTANTEAFF | TGCAGTGCTTTCGGGACGGCGAACACTGAAGCTTTCTTT
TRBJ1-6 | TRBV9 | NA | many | CASSTRWNNSPLHF | TGTGCCAGCAGCACCCGGTGGAATAATTCACCCCTCCACTTT
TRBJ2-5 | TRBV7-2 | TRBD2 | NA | CASSLGAGQETQYF | TGTGCCAGCAGCTTAGGAGCGGGGCAAGAGACCCAGTACTTC
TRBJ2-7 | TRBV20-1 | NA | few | CSARPTTGFSYEQYF | TGCAGTGCTAGACCCACCACAGGGTTTAGCTACGAGCAGTACTTC
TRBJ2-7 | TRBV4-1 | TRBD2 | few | CASSASGLADYYEQYF | TGCGCCAGCAGCGCCTCAGGACTAGCGGATTACTACGAGCAGTACTTC
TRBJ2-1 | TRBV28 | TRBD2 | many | CASSLRLAGAYNEQFF | TGTGCCAGCAGTTTGAGGCTAGCGGGAGCCTACAATGAGCAGTTCTTC
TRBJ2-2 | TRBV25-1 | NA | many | CASSEQGRNTGELFF | TGTGCCAGCAGTGAACAGGGAAGGAACACCGGGGAGCTGTTTTTT
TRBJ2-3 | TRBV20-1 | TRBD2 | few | CSARLAGARDTQYF | TGCAGTGCTAGGCTAGCGGGAGCAAGAGATACGCAGTATTTT
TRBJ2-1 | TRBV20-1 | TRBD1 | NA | CSAQDRSLYNEQFF | TGCAGTGCCCAGGACAGGTCCCTCTACAATGAGCAGTTCTTC
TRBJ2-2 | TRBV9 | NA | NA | CASSVTSNTGELFF | TGTGCCAGCAGCGTTACTTCGAACACCGGGGAGCTGTTTTTT
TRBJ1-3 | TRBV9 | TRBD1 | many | CASSVSQGASGGNTIYF | TGTGCCAGCAGCGTGTCCCAGGGGGCGTCGGGTGGAAACACCATATATTTT
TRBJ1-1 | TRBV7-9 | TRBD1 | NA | CASRRDSYTEAFF | TGTGCCAGCAGGAGGGACAGTTACACTGAAGCTTTCTTT
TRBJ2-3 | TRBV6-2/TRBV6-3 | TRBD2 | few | CASSYGTSRYTQYF | TGTGCCAGCAGTTACGGGACTAGCAGGTATACGCAGTATTTT
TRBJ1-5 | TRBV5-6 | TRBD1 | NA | CASSQTGGGNQPQHF | TGTGCCAGCAGCCAGACAGGGGGAGGCAATCAGCCCCAGCATTTT
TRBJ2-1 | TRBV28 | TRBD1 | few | CASRPGQGVTEQFF | TGTGCCAGCAGACCGGGACAGGGAGTGACTGAGCAGTTCTTC
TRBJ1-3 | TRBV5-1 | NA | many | CASRSGNTIYF | TGCGCCAGCAGATCTGGAAACACCATATATTTT
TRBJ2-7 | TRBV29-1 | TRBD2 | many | CSVTGLAGVYEQYF | TGCAGCGTCACGGGACTAGCGGGAGTGTACGAGCAGTACTTC
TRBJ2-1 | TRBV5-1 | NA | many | CASMRDSSYNEQFF | TGCGCCAGCATGCGAGACAGCTCCTACAATGAGCAGTTCTTC
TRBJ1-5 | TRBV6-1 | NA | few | CASSDQGGNQPQHF | TGTGCCAGCAGTGACCAGGGCGGCAATCAGCCCCAGCATTTT
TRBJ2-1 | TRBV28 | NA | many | CASSLADSPYNEQFF | TGTGCCAGCAGTTTAGCGGACAGCCCCTACAATGAGCAGTTCTTC
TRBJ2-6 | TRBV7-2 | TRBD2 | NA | CASSLVRAGGLGANVLTF | TGTGCCAGCAGCTTAGTGCGAGCGGGGGGGCTTGGGGCCAACGTCCTGACTTTC